This TCR beta chain was profiled in a study of cytomegalovirus exposure and HLA in healthy donors. The study, taken as a whole, reports: Earlier results showed most TCR beta V segments being productive about 90% or about 30% of the time. There were some V segments, including TRBV6-2 and TRBV6-3, excluded as indistinguishable.

A multiplex PCR was run with 60 Vbeta primers and 13 Jbeta primers. The assay was immunoSEQ multiplex PCR, and TCRdb's table has in-frame clones only and misses some. The sample contains about 140,000 clones, approximately 82% of which appear only once. As to this clone: Its antigen is as yet unknown.

The V end was cut by 3 bases, the J end by 9 bases, with 9 bases between. The CDR3 is made up of 11 amino acids. Germline assignment: CDR1 DFQATT and CDR2 SNEGSKA (reference sequence). The sequence was collected from a woman aged 40 to 55 in good health and CMV-seronegative. Sample: PBMCs. The chain employs TRBV20-1 and TRBJ2-1, with D uncertain. The CDR3 sequence is CSARTRCEQFF. CDR3 DNA sequence: TGCAGTGCTAGGACGCGGTGTGAGCAGTTCTTC.